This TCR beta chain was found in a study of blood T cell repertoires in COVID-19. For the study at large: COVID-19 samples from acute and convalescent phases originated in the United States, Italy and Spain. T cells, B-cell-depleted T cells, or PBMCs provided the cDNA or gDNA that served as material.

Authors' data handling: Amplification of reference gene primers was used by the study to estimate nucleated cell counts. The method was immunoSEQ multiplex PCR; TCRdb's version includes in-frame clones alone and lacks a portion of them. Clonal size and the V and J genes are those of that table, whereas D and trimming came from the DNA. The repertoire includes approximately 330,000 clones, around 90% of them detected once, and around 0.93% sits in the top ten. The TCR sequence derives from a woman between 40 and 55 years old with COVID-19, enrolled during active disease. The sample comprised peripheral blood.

CDR3 loop: CASSPSPGLLAYNEQFF. DNA for the CDR3: TGTGCCAGCAGTCCCTCCCCGGGACTACTGGCCTACAATGAGCAGTTCTTC. The chain combines TRBV27 with TRBJ2-1; 7 bases are shared with TRBD2. Germline values: CDR1 MNHEY, CDR2 SMNVEV (reference sequence). This CDR3 region has 17 residues. Unmatched junction bases numbered 12, after V lost 5 bases and J lost 2 bases.